This section outlines one T cell receptor beta chain sequence together with its context. This clone was observed once. Its cognate antigen has yet to be identified. No base quality values were provided; no much bigger clone lies one nucleotide off. This entry belongs to a study of T cell responses to AZD1222 COVID-19 vaccine listed by TCRdb under 2021. Concerning the study at large: TCR sequencing was performed for roughly 250 trial participants, of whom some 200 were given two doses of AZD1222 and around 25 were given two doses of MenACWY control vaccine. Trial participants were enrolled by age into 18-55, 56-69 and 70-plus year subgroups, with about 150, 28 and 57 TCR-sequenced participants respectively. Study-wide conclusions, independent of this receptor: No day 14 peak-response samples were available, so repertoires were characterized only after the peak T cell response. A significant rise in spike-specific TCR breadth and depth was observed after two AZD1222 doses relative to day 0 and relative to MenACWY recipients. Participants were mostly white British and included more females than males, and it was suggested by the authors that clonal diversity may have been underestimated. Nearly half of unique spike-specific TCRs reportedly recognized epitopes outside regions mutated in the B.1.351 and B.1.1.7 variants. In the small 56-69-year group, the increase in depth fell short of significance, most likely because of low power. The vaccine-associated CD4 TCRs covered the entire spike protein, and the dominant responses fell in regions 160-218 and 743-854. Only five to seven AZD1222 recipients were SARS-CoV-2 seropositive at baseline, limiting conclusions about previously exposed vaccinees.

The intended sense of this specimen's time point label: about 28 days (+/-7) after the second vaccine dose. AZD1222 recipients given second doses at about 4 weeks or at about 12 weeks were pooled, since spike-specific TCR depth and breadth were not found to differ between the two schedules. Vaccinee samples were obtained from the UK trials COV001 and COV002, which included a single-blind randomized controlled phase 2/3 trial of AZD1222 (ChAdOx1 nCoV-19) in healthy adults. Trial participant PBMC samples were collected at day 0 and day 28 after the second dose for TCRbeta chain sequencing. The CDR3 regions of human TCRbeta chains were subjected to immunosequencing. Per the original workflow: TCRs in the repertoires were matched against a reference library of SARS-CoV-2-specific TCRs that had been generated with the MIRA antigen-specificity platform. Breadth was defined as the fraction of unique TCRs that were SARS-CoV-2-associated. Depth was defined as the fraction of total T cells that were SARS-CoV-2-associated. Using the MIRA data, each spike-specific TCR was assigned both to the spike region to which the TCR was reactive and to a CD4 or CD8 class. Log10-transformed breadth and depth values were compared by one-way ANOVA with Sidak's multiple comparisons tests. In TCRdb, the immuneACCESS table is reduced to in-frame sequences with V and J assigned. These tables do not hold every clone; where another copy was compared, an unresolved V gene accounts for under half, and the others remain unexplained. V and J calls and clone size are as listed in that table; D and trimming were resolved from the DNA. Present in this sample are about 69,000 clones, 75% to 90% of which were seen just once. About 23% of the sample comes from the top ten.

From the cysteine through the phenylalanine, the CDR3 covers 16 amino acids. Only the CDR3 DNA is retained, 48 bases long and in frame from the first base. From V the trimming removes 6 bases and from J it removes 4 bases, while the gene matches leave 10 bases of the junction unaccounted for. As encoded in the germline V gene, CDR1 is SQVTM while CDR2 is ANQGSEA. Recombination joined TRBV29-1 with TRBJ2-1, with TRBD2 matching 12 junction bases. This TCR came from an adult who received the AZD1222 COVID-19 vaccine. The source material was peripheral blood, sampled 28 days after the second AZD1222 dose. The DNA is as follows: TGCAGCGTCGCAGGGGGACTAGCGGGTCCTTACAATGAGCAGTTCTTC. Its coded protein is CSVAGGLAGPYNEQFF.